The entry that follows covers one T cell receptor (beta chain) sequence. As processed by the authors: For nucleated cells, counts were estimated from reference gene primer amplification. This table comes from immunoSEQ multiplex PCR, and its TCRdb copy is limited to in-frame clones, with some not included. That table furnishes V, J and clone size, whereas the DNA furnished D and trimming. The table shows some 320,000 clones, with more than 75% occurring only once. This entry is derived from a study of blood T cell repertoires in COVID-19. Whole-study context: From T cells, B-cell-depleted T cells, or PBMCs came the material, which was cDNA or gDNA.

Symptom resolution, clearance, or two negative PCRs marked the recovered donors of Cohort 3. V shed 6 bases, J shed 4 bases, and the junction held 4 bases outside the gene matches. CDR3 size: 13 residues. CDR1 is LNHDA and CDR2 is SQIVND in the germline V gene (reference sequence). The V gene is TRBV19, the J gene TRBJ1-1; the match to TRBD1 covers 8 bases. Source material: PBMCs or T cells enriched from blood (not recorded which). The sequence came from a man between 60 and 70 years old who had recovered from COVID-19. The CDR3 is CASRFDRGTEAFF. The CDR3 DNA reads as TGTGCCAGTAGATTTGACAGGGGCACTGAAGCTTTCTTT. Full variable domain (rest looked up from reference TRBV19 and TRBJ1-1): DGGITQSPKYLFRKEGQNVTLSCEQNLNHDAMYWYRQDPGQGLRLIYYSQIVNDFQKGDIAEGYSVSREKKESFPLTVTSAQKNPTAFYLCASRFDRGTEAFFGQGTRLTVV.